This T cell receptor (beta chain) emerged from a study of PD-1 blockade in classical Hodgkin lymphoma. Study-wide background: The patients were dosed with nivolumab 3 mg/kg, infused intravenously every 2 weeks.

In the case of this clone: Its specificity is not known.

All trial patients relapsed after autologous stem cell transplantation. Complete response, partial response or progressive disease was recorded as best response. Sequenced by immunoSEQ multiplex PCR; TCRdb stores in-frame clones only, minus some. This table has just over 60,000 clones, 70% to 90% appearing once. Study findings and constraints: Still unresolved is the cause of the repertoire differences, which may be disease activity or prior therapy. Complete responders matched newly diagnosed patients in baseline diversity.

There are 14 residues in the CDR3. Germline V gene data show CDR1 as SGHTA and CDR2 as FQGNSA. The V and J ends lost 2 bases and 0 bases respectively, with 7 bases between them. Sequences were derived from peripheral blood mononuclear cells (PBMCs), sampled at baseline. This sequence originates from a human donor with classical Hodgkin lymphoma. The chain carries TRBV7-2 and TRBJ1-1; perhaps TRBD1 as D (5 bases). CDR3 nucleotides: TGTGCCAGCAGCTTAACAGGCATGAACACTGAAGCTTTCTTT. The encoded protein is CASSLTGMNTEAFF.